The text below deals with one T cell receptor beta chain. Its specificity is unknown. This specimen comes from a study of T cell responses to AZD1222 COVID-19 vaccine. Study overall: Second doses that came at about 4 or about 12 weeks were put together. Study-wide findings and caveats: Increased Spike-specific TCR breadth and depth were observed after two AZD1222 doses. Dominant CD4 TCR responses targeted spike regions 160-218 and 743-854.

The germline CDR1 and CDR2 sequences are MGHRA and YSYEKL. The V and J ends lost 2 bases and 4 bases, in that order; junction bases with no gene match: 2. This CDR3 region has 14 residues. Only in-frame clones appear in the TCRdb table, and some are missing; sequencing was by immunoSEQ multiplex PCR. The top ten hold 2.8% of the sample, which has more than 110,000 clones, roughly 90% seen once. The origin of this receptor is an adult in good health. V and J are TRBV4-1 and TRBJ2-3, with 8 bases that match TRBD2. Sample: peripheral blood, taken on day 0 of AZD1222 vaccination. CDR3 nucleotides: TGCGCCAGCAGCCAAACGGGGGGGCCAGATACGCAGTATTTT. Encoded protein: CASSQTGGPDTQYF.